The 32 T cell receptor beta chains below come from one sample, sequenced in a study of blood T cell repertoires in COVID-19. Produced via immunoSEQ multiplex PCR; TCRdb's table is partial and in-frame only. The sample includes some 180,000 clones, about nine tenths of them seen just once. The material sequenced was peripheral blood. These receptor sequences come from a man in his forties with acute or convalescent COVID-19.

Concerning this clone itself: The same CDR3 arises from other DNA sequences in this sample as well. The V gene is TRBV19, the J gene TRBJ1-1; D is unresolved. The CDR3 contains 11 residues. V was shortened by 3 bases and J by 5 bases, with 4 bases between the two germline ends. Germline V gene data show CDR1 as LNHDA and CDR2 as SQIVND (reference sequence). DNA for the CDR3: TGTGCCAGTAGTATTTATACTGAAGCTTTCTTT. Translated, it gives CASSIYTEAFF. The whole variable domain, remainder taken from reference TRBV19 and TRBJ1-1, is DGGITQSPKYLFRKEGQNVTLSCEQNLNHDAMYWYRQDPGQGLRLIYYSQIVNDFQKGDIAEGYSVSREKKESFPLTVTSAQKNPTAFYLCASSIYTEAFFGQGTRLTVV.

The chain recombines TRBV19 with TRBJ2-3, with 8 bases lining up with TRBD2. V shed 5 bases, J shed 6 bases, and the junction held 7 bases outside the gene matches. The germline V gene encodes CDR1 LNHDA and CDR2 SQIVND (reference sequence). This CDR3 is built from 14 residues. Here the CDR3 reads CASSWRGVGDTQYF. The CDR3 DNA reads TGTGCCAGTAGTTGGCGGGGGGTAGGGGATACGCAGTATTTT.

The rearrangement uses TRBV6-1 and TRBJ2-2; weak D call: TRBD1 (5 bases). CDR1 is MNHNS, CDR2 SASEGT, per germline. CDR3 length: 16 residues. The V end lost 4 bases, the J end lost 0 bases, and 12 bases lay between the germline ends. The CDR3 loop is CASSVQGATNTGELFF. In DNA, the CDR3 is TGTGCCAGCAGTGTCCAAGGGGCCACGAACACCGGGGAGCTGTTTTTT.

The chain employs TRBV27 and TRBJ1-1, with 12 bases matching TRBD1. This CDR3 has 17 amino acids. Germline V gene lookup returns CDR1 MNHEY and CDR2 SMNVEV (reference sequence). Trimming removed 3 bases from V and 0 bases from J; junction bases left unmatched: 5. The CDR3 spells CASSFPGTGGLNTEAFF. In DNA form, the CDR3 reads TGTGCCAGCAGTTTTCCCGGGACAGGGGGCTTGAACACTGAAGCTTTCTTT.

The chain combines TRBV18 with TRBJ2-1, with D possibly being TRBD2 (5 bases). Germline V gene lookup returns CDR1 KGHSH and CDR2 LQKENI. Trimming took 2 bases from V and 7 from J, leaving 9 bases between them. CDR3 length equals 13 residues. The CDR3, as DNA: TGTGCCAGCTCACCAATTTCGGGGAATGAGCAGTTCTTC. Its translation is CASSPISGNEQFF. Variable domain in full (rest from reference TRBV18 and TRBJ2-1): NAGVMQNPRHLVRRRGQEARLRCSPMKGHSHVYWYRQLPEEGLKFMVYLQKENIIDESGMPKERFSAEFPKEGPSILRIQQVVRGDSAAYFCASSPISGNEQFFGPGTRLTVL.

This chain connects TRBV5-4 to TRBJ1-2; D remains unclear. Germline V CDR1 and CDR2: SGHNT, YYREEE (reference sequence). The CDR3 covers 13 residues. V was shortened by 0 bases and J by 6 bases, with 9 bases between the two germline ends. This chain's CDR3 is CASSLVSVHGYTF. The CDR3 nucleotides read TGTGCCAGCAGCTTGGTGTCAGTACATGGCTACACCTTC.

CDR3 coding DNA: TGTGCCACCAGCAGAGGAGGTGCGGGGGGAAGAGATACGCAGTATTTT. It yields the protein CATSRGGAGGRDTQYF. This chain links TRBV15 with TRBJ2-3; 8 nucleotides match TRBD2. CDR1 is LNHNV and CDR2 is YYDKDF in the germline V gene (reference sequence). The CDR3 runs to 16 residues. Trimming at V came to 1 base and at J to 5 bases, leaving 8 bases not matched to a gene.

This chain joins TRBV24-1 and TRBJ1-2; 8 bases are shared with TRBD1. The CDR3 length is 15 residues. The V gene's germline CDR1 is KGHDR and CDR2 SFDVKD. V shed 2 bases and J 6 bases; nucleotides not matched to a gene: 7. The CDR3 nucleotides are TGTGCCACCAGTGATTCATGGACAGGGCAAAATGGCTACACCTTC. Encoded protein: CATSDSWTGQNGYTF.

This chain joins TRBV7-2 and TRBJ1-2, with 7 bases identical to TRBD1. CDR1 is SGHTA, CDR2 FQGNSA, per germline. This CDR3 region has 14 residues. V dropped 6 bases and J dropped 2; count of bases not matched to a gene: 6. As DNA, the CDR3 is TGTGCCAGCAGGCACAGGGGCAAAAACTATGGCTACACCTTC. Its translation: CASRHRGKNYGYTF. Filled out from reference TRBV7-2 and TRBJ1-2, the complete variable domain reads GAGVSQSPSNKVTEKGKDVELRCDPISGHTALYWYRQSLGQGLEFLIYFQGNSAPDKSGLPSDRFSAERTGGSVSTLTIQRTQQEDSAVYLCASRHRGKNYGYTFGSGTRLTVV.

The rearrangement joins TRBV4-3 to TRBJ1-2; D remains ambiguous. Trimming shortened V by 1 base and J by 0 bases, and 3 bases separated the two germline ends. The length of the CDR3 is 13 residues. Germline lookup yields CDR1 LGHNA and CDR2 YSLEER. In nucleotides, the CDR3 is TGCGCCAGCAGCCAAGCCGCTAACTATGGCTACACCTTC. It specifies CASSQAANYGYTF.

V usage is TRBV12-3 or TRBV12-4 and J usage is TRBJ2-3; 12 bases fit TRBD2. V lost 5 bases, J lost 10 bases, and 4 bases stayed unmatched. This CDR3 region has 13 residues. CDR3 sequence: CASSPSGGAPQYF. The CDR3 DNA follows: TGTGCCAGCAGTCCTAGCGGGGGGGCCCCGCAGTATTTT.

V gene TRBV7-9 combines with J gene TRBJ2-7; 8 bases agree with TRBD1. V dropped 4 bases and J dropped 6; count of bases not matched to a gene: 11. The CDR3 covers 15 residues. CDR1 is SEHNR and CDR2 is FQNEAQ in the germline V gene (reference sequence). The CDR3 nucleotides read TGTGCCAGCAGCTCCGGACAGGGACGGGTTTTCGAGCAGTACTTC. It encodes CASSSGQGRVFEQYF.

The chain's CDR3 is CASSPTGEGGYTEAFF. DNA of the CDR3: TGTGCCAGCAGCCCCACTGGGGAGGGTGGGTACACTGAAGCTTTCTTT. The rearrangement uses TRBV3-1 (or the pseudogene TRBV3-2) and TRBJ1-1, with unresolved D. Germline lookup yields CDR1 LGHDT and CDR2 YNNKEL (reference sequence). This CDR3 spans 16 amino acids. Trimming left V 4 bases short and J 3 bases short, with 18 bases between.

This clone was observed a single time. The chain uses TRBV5-5 and TRBJ2-2, with TRBD1 matching over 7 bases. The CDR3 length is 15 residues. Germline loops: CDR1 SGHKS, CDR2 YYEKEE (reference sequence). Unmatched junction bases numbered 4, after V lost 4 bases and J lost 1 base. In DNA form, the CDR3 reads TGTGCCAGCAGCACGACAGGGAGGAACACCGGGGAGCTGTTTTTT. Translated: CASSTTGRNTGELFF.

The rearrangement links TRBV5-1 to TRBJ1-1; 8 nucleotides match TRBD1. Germline-derived CDR1 and CDR2 are SGHRS and YFSETQ. The ends lost 2 bases at V and 0 bases at J; junction bases unmatched: 3. This CDR3 is built from 15 residues. CDR3 nucleotide sequence: TGCGCCAGCAGCTTAAGGACAGGGTTGAACACTGAAGCTTTCTTT. This gives the protein CASSLRTGLNTEAFF.

This clone was observed a single time. The chain joins TRBV6-6 to TRBJ1-4, with 7 bases identical to TRBD1. The germline V gene encodes CDR1 MNHNY and CDR2 SVGAGI (reference sequence). The CDR3 runs to 15 residues. With 7 bases clipped from V and 8 bases from J, the junction kept 13 bases outside the gene matches. The CDR3, as DNA: TGTGCCAGCACCGGAAGGGGGCAAGACGTAGAAAAACTGTTTTTT. Protein sequence: CASTGRGQDVEKLFF.

This clone was observed a handful of times. The chain has TRBV18 and TRBJ2-7; 7 positions agree with TRBD1. V shed 1 base and J 3 bases; nucleotides not matched to a gene: 0. The CDR3 sequence is 13 residues long. Germline V gene lookup returns CDR1 KGHSH and CDR2 LQKENI. CDR3 residues: CASSPRDSYEQYF. CDR3 in DNA: TGTGCCAGCTCACCACGGGACAGCTACGAGCAGTACTTC.

The chain combines TRBV19 with TRBJ2-3, with D tentatively TRBD2 (6 bases). Between the trimmed V and J ends, which lost 6 bases and 4 bases, there was a span of 17 bases. Per germline, CDR1 LNHDA and CDR2 SQIVND (reference sequence). The CDR3 has 15 residues. The CDR3 spells CASRRPGDRADTQYF. DNA for the CDR3: TGTGCCAGTAGGAGACCGGGGGATCGGGCAGATACGCAGTATTTT.

The chain uses TRBV5-1 and TRBJ1-6; 8 nucleotides agree with TRBD1. Germline V lookup: CDR1 SGHRS, CDR2 YFSETQ. Germline trimming cut 0 bases from V and 9 bases from J; bases unmatched to any gene: 5. The CDR3 covers 15 residues. The DNA for the CDR3 is TGCGCCAGCAGCTTGGATACAGGGGGGGCTTCACCCCTCCACTTT. Protein product: CASSLDTGGASPLHF.

The chain joins TRBV4-1 to TRBJ1-2; unclear D gene. Germline assignment: CDR1 MGHRA and CDR2 YSYEKL. Trimming shortened V by 1 base and J by 3 bases, and 12 bases separated the two germline ends. The CDR3 has 15 residues. The CDR3 sequence: CASSQASSGDYGYTF. CDR3 in DNA: TGCGCCAGCAGCCAAGCTTCATCCGGGGACTATGGCTACACCTTC.

As concerns this clone: This specimen includes other DNA sequences encoding the same CDR3. The V gene is TRBV10-3, the J gene TRBJ2-7; TRBD1 is a possible D gene (5 bases). Germline lookup yields CDR1 ENHRY and CDR2 SYGVKD. Trimming shortened V by 8 bases and J by 1 base, and 9 bases separated the two germline ends. The CDR3 sequence is 12 residues long. As DNA, the CDR3 is TGTGCCATCCGGCAGGGTTCCTACGAGCAGTACTTC. Protein: CAIRQGSYEQYF.

This clone was recorded a few times. CDR3: CASSEVSGGQRFF. DNA for the CDR3: TGTGCCAGCAGTGAAGTCAGCGGGGGGCAGCGGTTTTTT. This sequence joins TRBV6-1 and TRBJ2-2; 9 bases are shared with TRBD2. CDR1 MNHNS and CDR2 SASEGT come from the germline V gene. V lost 1 base, J lost 16 bases, and 7 bases stayed unmatched. The CDR3 contains 13 residues.

This sequence joins TRBV7-8 and TRBJ2-5, with D perhaps TRBD2 (6 bases). V lost 1 base, J lost 5 bases, and 17 bases lay in between. CDR3 length equals 16 residues. Per the germline V gene, CDR1 is SGHVS and CDR2 is FQNEAQ. The CDR3 loop is CASSLGTGLPLETQYF. CDR3 nucleotide sequence: TGTGCCAGCAGCTTAGGGACGGGACTCCCCCTGGAGACCCAGTACTTC.

This chain connects TRBV7-6 to TRBJ2-1, with 7 nucleotides matching TRBD1. The length of the CDR3 is 15 residues. The J segment lost 0 bases and the V segment lost 3 bases, leaving 2 bases of the junction unmatched. Germline CDR1 SGHVS, CDR2 FNYEAQ. The CDR3 protein is CASSFGTASYNEQFF. CDR3 coding DNA: TGTGCCAGCAGCTTTGGGACAGCCTCCTACAATGAGCAGTTCTTC. The variable domain in full, with the rest retrieved from reference TRBV7-6 and TRBJ2-1, is GAGVSQSPRYKVTKRGQDVALRCDPISGHVSLYWYRQALGQGPEFLTYFNYEAQQDKSGLPNDRFSAERPEGSISTLTIQRTEQRDSAMYRCASSFGTASYNEQFFGPGTRLTVL.

V and J are TRBV12-5 and TRBJ1-1; perhaps TRBD1 as D (5 bases). This CDR3 is built from 14 residues. Trimming took off 5 bases at V and 4 bases at J, with 14 bases between the two ends. Germline V gene data show CDR1 as LGHNT and CDR2 as FRNRAP. In nucleotides, the CDR3 is TGTGCTAGTGGTCCGGGGGGTCCTCGCACTGAAGCTTTCTTT. Its protein is CASGPGGPRTEAFF.

The chain recombines TRBV7-2 with TRBJ1-2; weak D call: TRBD1 (6 bases). Trimming removed 5 bases from V and 4 bases from J, with 20 bases in between. The CDR3 extends over 16 amino acids. The germline V gene encodes CDR1 SGHTA and CDR2 FQGNSA. The CDR3 DNA follows: TGTGCCAGCAGCACGCCCAAACAGGGAGTTGTCTATGGCTACACCTTC. Amino acid sequence: CASSTPKQGVVYGYTF.

This rearrangement joins TRBV12-3 or TRBV12-4 to TRBJ2-5; D unclear. CDR3 length equals 12 residues. V was trimmed by 4 bases and J by 1 base, leaving 4 bases between them. The CDR3 DNA reads TGTGCCAGCAGTTACGGCCAAGAGACCCAGTACTTC. Translated: CASSYGQETQYF.

This clone was seen once. V and J are TRBV5-4 and TRBJ2-6; a possible D gene is TRBD2 (5 bases). V was pared by 2 bases and J by 4 bases, with 10 bases between. The CDR3 is 15 amino acids. From germline, CDR1 is SGHNT and CDR2 YYREEE (reference sequence). CDR3 loop: CASSFPGGGANVLTF. CDR3 nucleotide sequence: TGTGCCAGCAGCTTCCCCGGAGGAGGGGCCAACGTCCTGACTTTC.

The V gene is TRBV12-3 or TRBV12-4, the J gene TRBJ1-1; unclear D gene. V gave up 5 bases and J gave up 0 bases, with 7 bases separating them. The CDR3 has 13 amino acids. CDR3 DNA: TGTGCCAGCAGTGCCAGGATGAACACTGAAGCTTTCTTT. Encoded protein: CASSARMNTEAFF.

The rearrangement uses TRBV18 and TRBJ1-2, with D tentatively TRBD1 (6 bases). Germline assignment: CDR1 KGHSH and CDR2 LQKENI. The CDR3 consists of 13 residues. V was trimmed by 3 bases and J by 4 bases, leaving 9 bases between them. The CDR3 reads CASSPGAFYGYTF. The CDR3 coding sequence is TGTGCCAGCTCACCGGGGGCCTTCTATGGCTACACCTTC.

The rearrangement joins TRBV3-1 (or the pseudogene TRBV3-2) to TRBJ1-2, with a possible D match to TRBD1 (5 bases). The CDR3 runs 15 residues. CDR1 and CDR2 from the germline V gene are LGHDT and YNNKEL (reference sequence). Trimming took 1 base from V and 3 from J, leaving 12 bases between them. The CDR3 DNA is TGTGCCAGCAGCCAAGGGGTGGGGGGTTACTATGGCTACACCTTC. Its protein is CASSQGVGGYYGYTF.

This chain links TRBV10-1 with TRBJ2-5, with 9 bases lining up with TRBD2. V lost 0 bases to trimming and J lost 4 bases; unmatched junction nucleotides: 6. Germline V CDR1 and CDR2: WNHNN, SYGVQD (reference sequence). CDR3 length: 16 residues. CDR3 coding DNA: TGCGCCAGCAGTGAGTCTCTAGCGGGGTCGCGAGAGACCCAGTACTTC. The encoded protein is CASSESLAGSRETQYF.